The present T cell receptor (beta chain) was sequenced within a study of post-analysis software for immune sequencing data (dated by TCRdb to between 2014 and 2016). With regard to the full study: The recorded disease courses included relapsing-remitting, secondary progressive and progressive-relapsing multiple sclerosis, and some patients had no subtype annotation. The patient repertoires were compared against 10 to 12 previously published healthy control repertoires obtained from donors aged about 6 to 28 years. A subset of samples was prepared in parallel using single-end sample barcoding, then pooled and co-amplified after Illumina adapter ligation.

Only a few counts were recorded for this clonotype. Its antigen is currently not known. No base quality values were provided; no much bigger clone lies one nucleotide off. TCR beta repertoires were profiled from peripheral blood of under 15 young patients with multiple sclerosis to demonstrate the VDJtools post-analysis software. The multiple sclerosis patients were children and adolescents ranging in age from 6 to 15 years. V ends up 7 bases short and J 4 bases short, with an unmatched junction base count of 6. Inclusive of the bounding cysteine and phenylalanine, the CDR3 is 14 residues long. Left in the record is the CDR3 DNA by itself, 42 bases read in frame from the first base. Paper-wide results and their limitations: The multiple sclerosis patient group was slightly younger than the control group. Patients showed significantly higher frequencies than controls for five TRBV segments, among them TRBV5-6, TRBV5-1 and TRBV20-1. Strong co-clustering of samples prepared in the same batch was shown by direct clustering with F measure, prompting a batch-effect correction. Compared with controls, multiple sclerosis patients had significantly lower normalized Chao1 diversity, a finding suggesting substantial peripheral T-cell clonal expansion.

Libraries were constructed by PCR. Reads for this sample came from an Illumina HiSeq 2500. To reduce PCR and sequencing biases, unique molecular identifiers were incorporated into the TCR beta cDNA libraries. Per 1 to 10 million input T cells, some 500,000 cDNA molecules were obtained, such that each molecule approximated one T cell. The patient libraries were prepared and sequenced with the same protocol used for the earlier healthy control dataset. Within a given batch, samples were prepared together, multiplexed and sequenced on the same HiSeq lane. On the study's bioinformatics: MIGEC was used to process the raw barcoded reads, and molecular identifier groups with only a single read were discarded before consensus assembly and CDR3 extraction. Clonotype tables were post-analysed with VDJtools, and diversity was normalized by down-sampling all datasets to the smallest sample size. To correct batch-related cross-sample contamination, repertoire overlap clustering matched CDR3 amino acid sequences but not nucleotide sequences. TCRdb trimmed the raw reads at Q25, called clones with MiXCR and kept productive beta chains. All rows with the same CDR3 protein become a single entry with the most common DNA and genes. The V and J calls shown here were made by TCRdb, not taken from the authors' results. This sample holds 430,000 or so distinct CDR3 sequences; about 39% were observed only once. 6.5% to 8% of the sample goes to the ten largest clones.

This chain is built from TRBV12-3 or TRBV12-4 and TRBJ2-3; a stretch of 9 junction bases matches TRBD1. The sample consisted of blood. This receptor was taken from a girl aged 2 to 10 with multiple sclerosis. The DNA is TGTGCCAGCACCGGGACAGGGCGTCCAGATACGCAGTATTTT. Translation gives CASTGTGRPDTQYF.